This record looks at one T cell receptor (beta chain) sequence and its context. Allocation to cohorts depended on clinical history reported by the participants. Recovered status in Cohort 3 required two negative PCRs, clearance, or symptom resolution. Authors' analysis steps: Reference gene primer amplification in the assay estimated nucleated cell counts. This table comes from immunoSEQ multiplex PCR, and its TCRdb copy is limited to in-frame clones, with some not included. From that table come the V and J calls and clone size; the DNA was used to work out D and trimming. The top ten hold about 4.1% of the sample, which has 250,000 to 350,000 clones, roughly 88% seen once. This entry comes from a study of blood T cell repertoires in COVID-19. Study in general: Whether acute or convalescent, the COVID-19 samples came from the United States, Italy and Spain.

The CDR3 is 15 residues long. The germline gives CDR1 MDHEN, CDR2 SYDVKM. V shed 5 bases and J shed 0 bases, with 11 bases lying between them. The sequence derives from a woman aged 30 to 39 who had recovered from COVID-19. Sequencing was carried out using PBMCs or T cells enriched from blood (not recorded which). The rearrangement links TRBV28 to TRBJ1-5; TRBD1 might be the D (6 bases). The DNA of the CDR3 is TGTGCCAGCAGTAACCAACAGGGTAGCAATCAGCCCCAGCATTTT. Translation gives CASSNQQGSNQPQHF.